This paragraph covers one T cell receptor (beta chain) sequence. V was trimmed by 2 bases and J by 10 bases, leaving 12 bases between them. Germline CDR1 reads MNHEY; CDR2 reads SMNVEV (reference sequence). The CDR3 runs to 13 residues. In the original workflow: Nucleated cell counts were estimated from reference gene primer amplification. Sequencing used immunoSEQ multiplex PCR; TCRdb keeps in-frame clones, though not all of them. D and trimming come from the DNA, and the V and J calls and clone size come from that table. In the table there are about 250,000 clones, approximately 79% of which are singletons. The data were obtained in a study of blood T cell repertoires in COVID-19. Study at large: Sites in the United States, Italy and Spain provided acute and convalescent COVID-19 samples.

The clonotype was recovered from a woman of 80 years or more with active or convalescent COVID-19. V usage is TRBV27 and J usage is TRBJ2-1, with D perhaps TRBD2 (6 bases). The sample comprised peripheral blood. The DNA of the CDR3 is TGTGCCAGCAGTTTAGGGACTGAACTCGAGCAGTTCTTC. Translating gives CASSLGTELEQFF.